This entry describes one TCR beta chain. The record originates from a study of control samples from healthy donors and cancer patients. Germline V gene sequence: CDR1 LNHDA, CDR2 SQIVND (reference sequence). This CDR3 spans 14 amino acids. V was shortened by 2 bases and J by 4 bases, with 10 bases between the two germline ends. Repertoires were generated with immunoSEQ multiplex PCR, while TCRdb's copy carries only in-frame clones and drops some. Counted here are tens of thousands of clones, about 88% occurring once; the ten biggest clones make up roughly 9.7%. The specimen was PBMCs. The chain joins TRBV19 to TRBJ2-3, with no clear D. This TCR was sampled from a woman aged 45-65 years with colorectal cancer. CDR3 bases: TGTGCCAGTAGTATAAAGGGTTCCGCAGATACGCAGTATTTT. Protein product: CASSIKGSADTQYF. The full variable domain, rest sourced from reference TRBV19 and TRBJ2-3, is DGGITQSPKYLFRKEGQNVTLSCEQNLNHDAMYWYRQDPGQGLRLIYYSQIVNDFQKGDIAEGYSVSREKKESFPLTVTSAQKNPTAFYLCASSIKGSADTQYFGPGTRLTVL.